There are many counts of the clone carrying this T cell receptor beta chain. Its antigen is not identified. TCRdb reprocessed the 5' RACE reads with MiXCR, giving one entry per CDR3 protein. The table lists roughly 100,000 distinct CDR3 sequences, about 8.3% of them singletons. This sample is drawn from a study of CD8 T cells in ankylosing spondylitis. General study findings and limits: Disease-linked clones, CD8+, were relatively rare in peripheral blood. For ankylosing spondylitis blood, a TCR beta motif of eight or nine highly homologous variants appeared characteristic.

The trim removed 1 base at V and 1 base at J, leaving 10 bases unmatched. Per germline, CDR1 SGHAT and CDR2 FQDESV (reference sequence). The CDR3 spans 19 residues. V is TRBV11-1 and J is TRBJ2-7; the match to TRBD2 covers 13 bases. This sequence originates from a male donor with ankylosing spondylitis or in good health (not recorded which). Sequencing input: blood, either unsorted or a sorted T cell fraction (not recorded which). The CDR3 DNA reads as TGTGCCAGCAGCTTAGGGGACAGGGGACTAGCGGGGCCTTCCTACGAGCAGTACTTC. Translated: CASSLGDRGLAGPSYEQYF.